The T cell receptor beta chain described here comes from a study of blood T cell repertoires in COVID-19 (dated by TCRdb to 2019 to 2021). Background on the whole study: The collaborator samples originated in the United States, Italy and Spain and spanned the acute and convalescent phases of COVID-19. The prospective study material was composed of cDNA or gDNA derived from T cells, B-cell-depleted T cells, or PBMCs. Deeply sampled blood TCRbeta repertoires from subjects exposed to, actively infected with, or recovered from COVID-19 were included in the dataset. The repertoires were released in a freely available public database meant as a resource for research on the immune response to SARS-CoV-2. Samples were obtained from the ongoing ImmuneRACE study (first 160 participants) and from 1,254 subjects provided by 6 global collaborators. A de-identified subject ID, COVID-19 status, age in years and sex were almost always included in the sample metadata. Where available, HLA class I and class II types were obtained from metadata supplied by the sample provider rather than from assay-based typing. Broad study findings and their caveats: The quantity of clinical and demographic metadata differed by source and by participant and was supplied without curation.

The immunoSEQ Assay, a bias-controlled multiplex PCR, was used to amplify TCRbeta CDR3 regions from genomic DNA. In the original analysis: Within the assay, amplification of reference gene primers was used to estimate how many nucleated cells each sample contained. To quantify the absolute abundance of each unique TCRbeta CDR3 rearrangement, sequence reads were collapsed and filtered. For each sample, productive Simpson clonality was calculated as the square root of Simpson's diversity index over productive rearrangements. TCRdb stores this immuneACCESS table with in-frame sequences only. Part of the clones is absent; in the studies checked, under half of the shortfall reflects unresolved V genes, and no reason is known for the rest. The V and J calls and clone size were taken over from that table, and D and trimming were inferred from the DNA. The sample profile shows tens of thousands of clones; just over 90% of them were found once. The top ten constitute about 0.4% of the sample.

About this clone itself: What antigen it recognizes has not been identified. Base qualities are not provided; no much larger clone lies one nucleotide away.

Compared with germline, V lacks 1 base and J lacks 7 bases; bases without a gene match: 8. Looking up the germline V gene yields CDR1 MGHRA and CDR2 YSYEKL. The CDR3 goes from the cysteine to the phenylalanine over 17 residues. Only CDR3 DNA remains: 51 bases, in frame from the first base. One collaborating source in Seattle enrolled patients during active infection and followed them longitudinally through the course of disease. Whole blood was collected in K2EDTA tubes by collaborating institutions according to the institutions' own protocols. For TCRbeta analysis, collaborator samples were shipped as frozen whole blood, as isolated PBMCs, or as DNA extracted from either sample type.

This chain joins TRBV4-1 to TRBJ2-1, with 12 central nucleotides matching TRBD1. The receptor comes from a man aged 50-60 years with COVID-19, enrolled during active disease. Sequenced sample: peripheral blood. The CDR3 corresponds to CASSQGAPGQGANEQFF. The bases read TGCGCCAGCAGCCAAGGAGCACCGGGACAGGGGGCGAATGAGCAGTTCTTC.